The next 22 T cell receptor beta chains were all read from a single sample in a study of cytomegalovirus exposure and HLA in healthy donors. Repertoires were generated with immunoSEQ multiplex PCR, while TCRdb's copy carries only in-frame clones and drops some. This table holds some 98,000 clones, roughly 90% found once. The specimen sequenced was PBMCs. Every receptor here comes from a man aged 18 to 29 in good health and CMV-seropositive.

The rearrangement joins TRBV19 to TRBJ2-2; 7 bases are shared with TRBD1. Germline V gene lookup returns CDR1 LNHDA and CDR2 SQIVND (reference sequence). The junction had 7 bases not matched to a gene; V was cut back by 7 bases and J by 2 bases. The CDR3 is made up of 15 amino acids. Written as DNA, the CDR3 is TGTGCCAGTACTCCCGGGACAGCAAACACCGGGGAGCTGTTTTTT. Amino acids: CASTPGTANTGELFF.

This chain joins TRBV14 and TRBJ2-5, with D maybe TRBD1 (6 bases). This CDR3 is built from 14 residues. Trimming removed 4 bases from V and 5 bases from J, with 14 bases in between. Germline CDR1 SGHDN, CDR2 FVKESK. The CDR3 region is CASSRYQGMETQYF. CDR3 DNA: TGTGCCAGCAGCCGGTATCAGGGGATGGAGACCCAGTACTTC.

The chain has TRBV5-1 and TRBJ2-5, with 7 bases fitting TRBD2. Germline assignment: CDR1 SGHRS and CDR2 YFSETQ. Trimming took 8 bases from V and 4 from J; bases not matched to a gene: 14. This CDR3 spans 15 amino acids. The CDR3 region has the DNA TGCGCCAGTGGGCCTACGGGAGGATTCCGAGAGACCCAGTACTTC. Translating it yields CASGPTGGFRETQYF.

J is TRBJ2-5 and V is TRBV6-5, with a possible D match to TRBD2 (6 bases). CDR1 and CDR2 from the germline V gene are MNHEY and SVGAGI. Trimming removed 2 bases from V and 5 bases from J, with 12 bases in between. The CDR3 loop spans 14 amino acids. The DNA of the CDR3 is TGTGCCAGCAGTTACGACGGGGCGGGGGAGACCCAGTACTTC. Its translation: CASSYDGAGETQYF.

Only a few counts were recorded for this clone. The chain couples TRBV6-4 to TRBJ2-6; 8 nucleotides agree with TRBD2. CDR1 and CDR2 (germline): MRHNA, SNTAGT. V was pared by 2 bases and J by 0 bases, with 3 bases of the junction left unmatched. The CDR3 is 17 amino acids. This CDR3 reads CASSDVAGSSGANVLTF. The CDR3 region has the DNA TGTGCCAGCAGTGACGTAGCGGGATCCTCTGGGGCCAACGTCCTGACTTTC.

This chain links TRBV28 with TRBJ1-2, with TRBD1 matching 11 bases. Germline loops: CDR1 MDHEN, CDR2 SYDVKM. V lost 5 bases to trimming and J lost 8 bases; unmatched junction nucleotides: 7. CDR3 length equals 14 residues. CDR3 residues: CASSPGQGVFGYTF. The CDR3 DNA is TGTGCCAGCAGTCCGGGACAGGGGGTTTTCGGCTACACCTTC.

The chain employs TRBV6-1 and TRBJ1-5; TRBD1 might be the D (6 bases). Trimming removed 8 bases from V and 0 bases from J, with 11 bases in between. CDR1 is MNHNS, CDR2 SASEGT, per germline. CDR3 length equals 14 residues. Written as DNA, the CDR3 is TGTGCCAGCGCGGACAGTAATAGCAATCAGCCCCAGCATTTT. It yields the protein CASADSNSNQPQHF.

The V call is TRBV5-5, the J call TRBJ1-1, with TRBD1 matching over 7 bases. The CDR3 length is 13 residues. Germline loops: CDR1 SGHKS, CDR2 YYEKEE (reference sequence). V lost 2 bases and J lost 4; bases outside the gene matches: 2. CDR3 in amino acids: CASSFPGGTEAFF. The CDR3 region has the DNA TGTGCCAGCAGCTTTCCAGGGGGCACTGAAGCTTTCTTT.

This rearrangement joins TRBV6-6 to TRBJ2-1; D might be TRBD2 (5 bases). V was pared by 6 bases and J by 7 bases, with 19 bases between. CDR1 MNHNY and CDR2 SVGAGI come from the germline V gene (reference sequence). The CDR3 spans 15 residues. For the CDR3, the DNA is TGTGCCAGCAGACAAAGGCGTAGTACGGGGAATGAGCAGTTCTTC. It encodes CASRQRRSTGNEQFF.

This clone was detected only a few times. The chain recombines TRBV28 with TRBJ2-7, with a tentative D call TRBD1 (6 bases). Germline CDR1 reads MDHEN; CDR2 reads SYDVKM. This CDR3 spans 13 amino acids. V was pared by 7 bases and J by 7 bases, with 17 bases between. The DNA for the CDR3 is TGTGCCAGCACACAGGGTCCCTCCGGAGAGCAGTACTTC. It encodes CASTQGPSGEQYF.

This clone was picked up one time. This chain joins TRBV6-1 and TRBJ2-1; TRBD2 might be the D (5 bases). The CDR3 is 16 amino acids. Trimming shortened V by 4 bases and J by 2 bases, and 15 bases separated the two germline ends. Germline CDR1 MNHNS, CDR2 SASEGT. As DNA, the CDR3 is TGTGCCAGCAGTGGGGAGAAGGGCGGACCCTACAATGAGCAGTTCTTC. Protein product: CASSGEKGGPYNEQFF.

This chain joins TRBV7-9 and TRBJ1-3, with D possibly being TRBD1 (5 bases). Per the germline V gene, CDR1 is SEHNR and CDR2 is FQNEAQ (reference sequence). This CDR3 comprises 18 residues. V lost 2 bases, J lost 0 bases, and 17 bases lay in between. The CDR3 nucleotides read TGTGCCAGCAGCTTATTGGGTCGGGGGTCGGGCTCTGGAAACACCATATATTTT. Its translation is CASSLLGRGSGSGNTIYF.

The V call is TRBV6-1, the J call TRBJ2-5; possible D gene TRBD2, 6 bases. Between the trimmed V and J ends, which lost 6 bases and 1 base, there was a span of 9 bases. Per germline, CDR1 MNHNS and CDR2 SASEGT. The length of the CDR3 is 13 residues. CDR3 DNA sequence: TGTGCCAGCAGGTACGGGGGCCAAGAGACCCAGTACTTC. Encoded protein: CASRYGGQETQYF.

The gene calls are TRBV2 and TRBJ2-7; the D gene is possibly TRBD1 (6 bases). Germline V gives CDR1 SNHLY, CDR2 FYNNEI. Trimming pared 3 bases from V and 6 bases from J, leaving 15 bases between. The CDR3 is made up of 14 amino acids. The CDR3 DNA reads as TGTGCCAGCAGTGAGTCTCAGGGGCGTTTCGAGCAGTACTTC. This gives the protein CASSESQGRFEQYF.

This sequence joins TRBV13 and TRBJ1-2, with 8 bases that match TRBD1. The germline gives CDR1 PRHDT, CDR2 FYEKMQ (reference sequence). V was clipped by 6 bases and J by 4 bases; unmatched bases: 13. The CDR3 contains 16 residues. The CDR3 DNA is TGTGCCAGCAGTGAGCAGACAGGGGCGGGAGCCTATGGCTACACCTTC. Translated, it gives CASSEQTGAGAYGYTF.

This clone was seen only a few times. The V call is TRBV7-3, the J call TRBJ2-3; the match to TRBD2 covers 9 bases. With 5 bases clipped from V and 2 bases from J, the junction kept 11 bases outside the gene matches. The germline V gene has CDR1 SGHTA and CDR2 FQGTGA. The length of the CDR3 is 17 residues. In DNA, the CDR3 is TGTGCCAGCAGCCCCCGGGGTAGCGGGAGAGTCACAGATACGCAGTATTTT. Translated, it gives CASSPRGSGRVTDTQYF.

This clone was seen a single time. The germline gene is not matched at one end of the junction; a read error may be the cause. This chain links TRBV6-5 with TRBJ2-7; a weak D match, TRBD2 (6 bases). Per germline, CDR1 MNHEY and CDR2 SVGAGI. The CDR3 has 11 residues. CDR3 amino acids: CASSDGAGLLF. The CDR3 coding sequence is TGTGCCAGCAGTGACGGGGCGGGACTCTTATTC.

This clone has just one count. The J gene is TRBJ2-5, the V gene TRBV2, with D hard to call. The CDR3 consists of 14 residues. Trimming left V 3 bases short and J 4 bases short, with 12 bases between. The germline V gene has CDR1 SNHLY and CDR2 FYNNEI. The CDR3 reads CASSDASNLETQYF. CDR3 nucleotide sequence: TGTGCCAGCAGTGATGCGTCCAATCTAGAGACCCAGTACTTC. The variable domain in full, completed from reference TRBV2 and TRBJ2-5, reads EPEVTQTPSHQVTQMGQEVILRCVPISNHLYFYWYRQILGQKVEFLVSFYNNEISEKSEIFDDQFSVERPDGSNFTLKIRSTKLEDSAMYFCASSDASNLETQYFGPGTRLLVL.

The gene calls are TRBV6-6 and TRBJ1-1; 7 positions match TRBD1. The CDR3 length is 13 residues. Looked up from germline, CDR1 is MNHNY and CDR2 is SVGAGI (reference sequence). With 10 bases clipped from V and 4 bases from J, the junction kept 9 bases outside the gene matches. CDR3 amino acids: CATAGQTGTEAFF. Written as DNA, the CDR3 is TGTGCCACGGCGGGACAGACGGGCACTGAAGCTTTCTTT.

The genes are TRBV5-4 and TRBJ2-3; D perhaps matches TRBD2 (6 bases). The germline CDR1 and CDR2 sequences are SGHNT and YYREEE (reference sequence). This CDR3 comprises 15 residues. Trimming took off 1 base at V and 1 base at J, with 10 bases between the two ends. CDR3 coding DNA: TGTGCCAGCAGCTTGCGGGAGTACCGCACAGATACGCAGTATTTT. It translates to CASSLREYRTDTQYF.

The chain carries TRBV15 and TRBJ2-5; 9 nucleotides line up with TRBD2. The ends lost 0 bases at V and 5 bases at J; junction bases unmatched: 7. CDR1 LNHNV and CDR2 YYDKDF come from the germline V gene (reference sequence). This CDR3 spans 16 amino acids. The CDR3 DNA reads TGTGCCACCAGCAGAGACTATAGCGGGGGTGGGGAGACCCAGTACTTC. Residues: CATSRDYSGGGETQYF.

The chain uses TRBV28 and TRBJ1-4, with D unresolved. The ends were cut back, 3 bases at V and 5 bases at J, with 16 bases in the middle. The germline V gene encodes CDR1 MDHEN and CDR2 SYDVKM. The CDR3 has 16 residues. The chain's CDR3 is CASSFSYVSANEKLFF. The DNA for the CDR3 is TGTGCCAGCAGTTTTTCTTACGTCAGCGCGAATGAAAAACTGTTTTTT.